A selection of T cell receptor beta chains follows, all from one sample in a study of blood T cell repertoires in COVID-19. Assay used: immunoSEQ multiplex PCR; TCRdb lists only in-frame clones, some missing. Counted here are roughly 280,000 clones, approximately 83% occurring once; the ten biggest clones make up approximately 11%. The sample consisted of peripheral blood. These receptors all come from a woman in her seventies with acute or convalescent COVID-19. Both conserved end residues are part of each CDR3. The order of the fields is clone size, D gene, V gene, CDR3 length, J gene, CDR3 protein, CDR3 DNA. A D gene is named only where the DNA matches it firmly. Where a row states a size, it is once, few, many or the class of an expanded clone; other rows omit it.

NA	TRBD1	TRBV4-2	16	TRBJ1-5	CASSPRQGHSNQPQHF	TGTGCCAGCAGCCCTAGACAGGGCCATAGCAATCAGCCCCAGCATTTT
NA	NA	TRBV5-1	15	TRBJ1-4	CASSLSPGSNEKLFF	TGCGCCAGCAGCTTGTCGCCAGGTTCTAATGAAAAACTGTTTTTT
few	NA	TRBV6-5	13	TRBJ1-2	CASSPTRLYGYTF	TGTGCCAGCAGTCCCACTCGCCTCTATGGCTACACCTTC
NA	NA	TRBV5-1	13	TRBJ1-1	CASSLQINTEAFF	TGCGCCAGCAGCTTACAGATAAACACTGAAGCTTTCTTT
NA	NA	TRBV27	14	TRBJ1-1	CASSLSWGNTEAFF	TGTGCCAGCAGTCTAAGTTGGGGCAACACTGAAGCTTTCTTT
NA	NA	TRBV3-1/TRBV3-2	14	TRBJ2-2	CASSQVRGIGELFF	TGTGCCAGCAGCCAAGTACGGGGAATCGGGGAGCTGTTTTTT
NA	NA	TRBV7-3	20	TRBJ1-1	CASSLDAARGHMTPDTEAFF	TGTGCCAGCAGCTTAGATGCGGCCAGAGGACATATGACCCCAGACACTGAAGCTTTCTTT
NA	TRBD1	TRBV15	13	TRBJ1-2	CATSTNRGGGYTF	TGTGCCACCAGCACCAACAGGGGGGGAGGCTACACCTTC
NA	NA	TRBV5-1	13	TRBJ2-5	CASTAGEAETQYF	TGCGCCAGCACGGCCGGGGAGGCAGAGACCCAGTACTTC
NA	TRBD1	TRBV27	15	TRBJ1-4	CASSSWGQGNEKLFF	TGTGCCAGCAGTTCCTGGGGACAGGGTAATGAAAAACTGTTTTTT
NA	TRBD1	TRBV30	13	TRBJ1-2	CAWSRDRADGYTF	TGTGCCTGGAGTCGGGACAGGGCGGATGGCTACACCTTC
few	NA	TRBV18	13	TRBJ2-2	CASSPTAAGELFF	TGTGCCAGCTCACCAACTGCCGCCGGGGAGCTGTTTTTT
NA	NA	TRBV3-1/TRBV3-2	14	TRBJ1-2	CASSDTSISYGYTF	TGTGCCAGCAGCGACACCTCAATAAGCTATGGCTACACCTTC
NA	NA	TRBV25-1	13	TRBJ1-2	CASSWAQMGGYTF	TGTGCCAGCAGTTGGGCCCAAATGGGCGGCTACACCTTC